The rows below give T cell receptor beta chains drawn from one sample of a study of beta chain features in type 1 diabetes. Sequencing was performed with immunoSEQ multiplex PCR; in TCRdb, only in-frame clones are kept and a portion is missing. The sample has about 340,000 clones; around 8% are singletons. Sequenced: central memory CD4+ T cells from blood. These receptors were taken from a woman aged 18-30 years in good health. The CDR3 runs from the conserved cysteine through the conserved F or W. The D gene is left open where the match is weak. A clone size is listed for some rows: how often the clone was seen (once, few, many), or a class if it is expanded.

size	D	V	J	CDR3	DNA
-	-	TRBV11-2	TRBJ1-6	CASSLVNSPLHF	TGTGCCAGCAGCTTAGTTAATTCACCCCTCCACTTT
many	TRBD1	TRBV18	TRBJ2-7	CASSRGTAYEQYF	TGTGCCAGCTCGCGTGGGACAGCCTACGAGCAGTACTTC
-	-	TRBV4-1	TRBJ1-4	CASSQVPIGMSEDGKLFF	TGCGCCAGCAGCCAAGTTCCGATCGGGATGAGCGAGGACGGAAAACTGTTTTTT
few	-	TRBV4-1	TRBJ2-5	CASSLVIQETQYF	TGCGCCAGCAGCCTGGTTATCCAAGAGACCCAGTACTTC
-	TRBD1	TRBV19	TRBJ2-3	CASVAPGTAWDTQYF	TGTGCCAGCGTAGCCCCGGGGACAGCGTGGGATACGCAGTATTTT
many	-	TRBV10-3	TRBJ2-3	CAIRELDTQYF	TGTGCCATCCGCGAGTTGGATACGCAGTATTTT
-	-	TRBV28	TRBJ2-5	CASSFRAQETQYF	TGTGCCAGCAGTTTCCGGGCCCAAGAGACCCAGTACTTC
-	-	TRBV4-2	TRBJ2-3	CASSQEIGSPVDTQYF	TGTGCCAGCAGCCAAGAGATCGGTTCACCCGTGGATACGCAGTATTTT
-	TRBD1	TRBV4-3	TRBJ1-2	CASSQGFRQGAYGYTF	TGCGCCAGCAGCCAAGGATTCCGACAGGGGGCTTATGGCTACACCTTC
-	-	TRBV5-8	TRBJ2-1	CASQRTDLNGYNEQFF	TGTGCCAGCCAAAGGACAGATTTAAATGGGTACAATGAGCAGTTCTTC
-	-	TRBV6-6	TRBJ1-5	CASSYSQTTYQPQHF	TGTGCCAGCAGTTACTCACAGACTACCTATCAGCCCCAGCATTTT
-	-	TRBV5-6	TRBJ1-3	CASSSGQRDTIYF	TGTGCCAGCAGCTCCGGGCAAAGGGACACCATATATTTT
few	TRBD2	TRBV27	TRBJ2-3	CASSLAVSIYREASTDTQYF	TGTGCCAGCAGTTTAGCGGTCTCTATCTACCGGGAGGCGAGCACAGATACGCAGTATTTT
few	-	TRBV6-5	TRBJ2-4	CAISEPGEKNIQYF	TGTGCCATCAGTGAGCCGGGAGAAAAAAACATTCAGTACTTC
few	-	TRBV9	TRBJ2-3	CASSSGGGSTDTQYF	TGTGCCAGCAGCTCGGGCGGCGGTAGCACAGATACGCAGTATTTT
many	TRBD1	TRBV7-2	TRBJ2-7	CASSSIDRADEQYF	TGTGCCAGCAGCTCTATAGACAGGGCAGACGAGCAGTACTTC
-	TRBD1	TRBV18	TRBJ2-7	CASSRIGTGVYEQYF	TGTGCCAGCTCGCGGATCGGGACAGGAGTATACGAGCAGTACTTC
-	-	TRBV11-2	TRBJ1-5	CASSLDNQPQHF	TGTGCCAGCAGCTTGGACAATCAGCCCCAGCATTTT
many	-	TRBV14	TRBJ2-1	CASSQDPLGVRFF	TGTGCCAGCAGCCAAGATCCCTTGGGGGTTCGGTTCTTC
-	TRBD1	TRBV11-1	TRBJ2-4	CASSFDREVKNIQYF	TGTGCCAGCAGCTTCGACAGGGAAGTCAAAAACATTCAGTACTTC
-	-	TRBV9	TRBJ1-1	CASSAQGNTEAFF	TGTGCCAGCAGCGCCCAGGGGAACACTGAAGCTTTCTTT
-	-	TRBV5-6	TRBJ2-3	CASSLDGTSTDTQYF	TGTGCCAGCAGCTTGGACGGGACTAGCACAGATACGCAGTATTTT
few	TRBD1	TRBV5-1	TRBJ1-2	CASDQQGGYGYTF	TGCGCCAGCGATCAACAGGGGGGCTATGGCTACACCTTC
-	-	TRBV6-6	TRBJ2-1	CASSRGAGTVYNEQFF	TGTGCCAGCAGTCGGGGGGCGGGAACCGTTTACAATGAGCAGTTCTTC
-	-	TRBV15	TRBJ2-7	CATSRERTVNYEQYF	TGTGCCACCAGCAGAGAGCGGACAGTTAACTACGAGCAGTACTTC